The sequence of this T cell receptor (beta chain) was determined in a study of human T cells and chemical hapten exposure. Germline lookup yields CDR1 DFQATT and CDR2 SNEGSKA (reference sequence). V was pared by 1 base and J by 6 bases, with 7 bases of the junction left unmatched. This CDR3 region has 14 residues. MiXCR was run by TCRdb on the RACE reads, yielding one entry per CDR3 protein. The table includes 180,000 or so distinct CDR3 sequences, about 14% detected once. Time point denoted: patch test 1, 2 weeks after DPC sensitization. Specified treatment: therapeutic diphenylcyclopropenone sensitization with weekly scalp DPC.

This receptor was identified in a woman aged 25 to 39 with alopecia areata. Some clones in this sample may be carry-over from other donors' samples. The J gene is TRBJ2-7, the V gene TRBV20-1; 9 nucleotides line up with TRBD1. Sequenced here: whole blood, sampled in connection with sensitization to the hapten diphenylcyclopropenone (DPC). CDR3 residues: CSARGDRDRGEQYF. The DNA of the CDR3 is TGCAGTGCTAGAGGGGACAGGGACCGAGGCGAGCAGTACTTC.